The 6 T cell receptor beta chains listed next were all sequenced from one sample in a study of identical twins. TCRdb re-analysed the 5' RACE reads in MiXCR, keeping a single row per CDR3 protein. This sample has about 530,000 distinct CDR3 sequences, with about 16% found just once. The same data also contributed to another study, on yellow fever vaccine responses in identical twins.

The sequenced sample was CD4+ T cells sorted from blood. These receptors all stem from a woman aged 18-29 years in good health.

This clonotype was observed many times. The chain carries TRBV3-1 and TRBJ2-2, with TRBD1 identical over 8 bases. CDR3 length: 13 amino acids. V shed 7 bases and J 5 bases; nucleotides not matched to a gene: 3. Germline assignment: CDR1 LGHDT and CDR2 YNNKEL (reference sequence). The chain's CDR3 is CASTRQGTGELFF. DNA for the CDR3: TGTGCCAGCACCAGACAGGGGACCGGGGAGCTGTTTTTT.

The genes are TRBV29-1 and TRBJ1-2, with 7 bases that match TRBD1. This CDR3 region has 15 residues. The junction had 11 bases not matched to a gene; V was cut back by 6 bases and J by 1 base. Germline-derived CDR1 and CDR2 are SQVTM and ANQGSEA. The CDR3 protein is CSVPIGDSFNYGYTF. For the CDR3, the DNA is TGCAGCGTCCCCATAGGGGACAGCTTTAACTATGGCTACACCTTC.

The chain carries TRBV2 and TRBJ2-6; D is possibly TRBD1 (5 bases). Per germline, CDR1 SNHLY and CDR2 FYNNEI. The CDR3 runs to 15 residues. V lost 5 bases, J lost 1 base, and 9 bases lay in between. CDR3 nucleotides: TGTGCCAGCAGTCAGGACAATTCTGGGGCCAACGTCCTGACTTTC. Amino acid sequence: CASSQDNSGANVLTF.

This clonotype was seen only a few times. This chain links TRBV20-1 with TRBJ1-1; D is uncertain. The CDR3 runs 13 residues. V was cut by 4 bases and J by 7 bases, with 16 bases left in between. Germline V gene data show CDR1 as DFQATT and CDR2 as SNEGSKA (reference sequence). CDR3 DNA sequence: TGCAGTGCTATGCCCCCGGGCGGCGGTGAAGCTTTCTTT. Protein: CSAMPPGGGEAFF.

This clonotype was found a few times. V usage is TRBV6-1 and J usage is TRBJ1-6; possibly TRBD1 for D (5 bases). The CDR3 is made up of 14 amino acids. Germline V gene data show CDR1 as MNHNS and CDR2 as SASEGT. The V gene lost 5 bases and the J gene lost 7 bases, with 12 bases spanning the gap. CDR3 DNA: TGTGCCAGCAGTCCCGGGGGGGTGAATTCACCCCTCCACTTT. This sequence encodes CASSPGGVNSPLHF.

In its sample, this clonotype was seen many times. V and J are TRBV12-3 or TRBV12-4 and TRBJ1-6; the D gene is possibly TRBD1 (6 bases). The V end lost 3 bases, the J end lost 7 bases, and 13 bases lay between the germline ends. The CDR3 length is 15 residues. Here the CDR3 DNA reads TGTGCCAGCAGTTTGGGAGGGGGTTTGAATTCACCCCTCCACTTT. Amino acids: CASSLGGGLNSPLHF.